The sequence of this TCR beta chain was determined in a study of identical twins. In TCRdb, the 5' RACE reads were re-called with MiXCR into one record per CDR3 protein. Among some 500,000 distinct CDR3 sequences listed, 14% were seen once. Germline loops: CDR1 SNHLY, CDR2 FYNNEI. This CDR3 is 15 amino acids long. With 3 bases removed from V and 0 bases from J, the gap between germline ends came to 9 bases. Each donor (without exception) was a healthy Caucasian. These data are also associated with another study on yellow fever vaccine responses in identical twins.

This receptor was identified in a woman between 18 and 29 years old in good health. The sequencing sample was made of CD4+ T cells sorted from blood. The chain recombines TRBV2 with TRBJ1-5; D not certain. CDR3 sequence: CASSDRAYSNQPQHF. DNA of the CDR3: TGTGCCAGCAGTGACCGGGCCTATAGCAATCAGCCCCAGCATTTT.